Listed below are T cell receptor beta chains from one sample, sequenced in a study of identical twins. A single record per CDR3 protein comes from TCRdb applying MiXCR to the 5' RACE reads. The sample includes approximately 140,000 distinct CDR3 sequences, under 4.5% seen only once; the top ten take 8.1%. What was sequenced was memory T cells sorted from blood. These receptor sequences come from a man aged 18 to 30 in good health. Both conserved end residues are part of each CDR3. A D gene is named only where the DNA matches it firmly. Not every row has a clone size; where given, it reads once, few, many or a size class.

TRBV7-8	TRBJ2-3	-	few	TGTGCCAGCACCCCGGGAGCAACAACAGATACGCAGTATTTT	CASTPGATTDTQYF
TRBV3-1	TRBJ2-1	TRBD1	few	TGTGCCAGCAGCCACCGACAGGGGGCCAACAATGAGCAGTTCTTC	CASSHRQGANNEQFF
TRBV28	TRBJ1-5	-	many	TGTGCCAGCAGTTGGGATCAGCCCCAGCATTTT	CASSWDQPQHF
TRBV11-2	TRBJ1-1	-	many	TGTGCCAGCAGCTTGTTAACCACTGAAGCTTTCTTT	CASSLLTTEAFF
TRBV24-1	TRBJ1-5	-	many	TGTGCCACCAGTGAGTACACAAATCAGCCCCAGCATTTT	CATSEYTNQPQHF
TRBV29-1	TRBJ2-7	TRBD2	many	TGCAGCGTTGCCCCCGGGGGGACCGAAGAGCAGTACTTC	CSVAPGGTEEQYF
TRBV29-1	TRBJ1-1	-	many	TGCAGCGTTGAGATAGGAGTGAACACTGAAGCTTTCTTT	CSVEIGVNTEAFF
TRBV10-3	TRBJ2-1	TRBD2	many	TGTGCCATCAGTGAGGGGACTAGTGAGCAGTTCTTC	CAISEGTSEQFF
TRBV14	TRBJ2-1	TRBD2	many	TGTGCCAGCAGCCAAGCCGGGACTAGCGGGAGAGATGAGCAGTTCTTC	CASSQAGTSGRDEQFF
TRBV21-1	TRBJ1-1	-	many	TGTGCCAGCAGCAACCCGGACAGGGTGAACACTGAAGCTTTCTTT	CASSNPDRVNTEAFF
TRBV20-1	TRBJ2-5	TRBD2	many	TGCAGTGCTAGGGCACTAGCGGGCCAAGAGACCCAGTACTTC	CSARALAGQETQYF
TRBV29-1	TRBJ1-1	TRBD1	many	TGCAGCGTTGCCGGGACAGGAGGGAACACTGAAGCTTTCTTT	CSVAGTGGNTEAFF
TRBV5-1	TRBJ2-1	TRBD2	many	TGCGCCAGCAGCACATGGACTAGCGGGAGCTCCTACAATGAGCAGTTCTTC	CASSTWTSGSSYNEQFF
TRBV7-9	TRBJ2-6	-	few	TGTGCCAGCATTATTGTGAGGAGGACTGGGGCCAACGTCCTGACTTTC	CASIIVRRTGANVLTF
TRBV7-7	TRBJ2-7	-	many	TGTGCCAGCAGCTTACACCCGGACTCAGAGCAGTACTTC	CASSLHPDSEQYF
TRBV20-1	TRBJ2-3	-	many	TGCAGTGCTAGATTGCATACGCAGTATTTT	CSARLHTQYF
TRBV4-2	TRBJ2-7	-	many	TGTGCCAGCAGCCAGGGGGGATCCTACGAGCAGTACTTC	CASSQGGSYEQYF
TRBV28	TRBJ1-5	-	many	TGTGCCAGCAGTGACCGGGATGGTGGGCTCAATCAGCCCCAGCATTTT	CASSDRDGGLNQPQHF
TRBV21-1	TRBJ2-3	-	few	TGTGCCAGCAGCAACCGGGACAGGGTTAGATATACGCAGTATTTT	CASSNRDRVRYTQYF
TRBV7-6	TRBJ2-1	-	-	TGTGCCAGCAGCACGGCCTCCTACAATGAGCAGTTCTTC	CASSTASYNEQFF
TRBV7-6	TRBJ1-1	TRBD1	many	TGTGCCAGCAGCTGGGGGACAGGGGTGAACACTGAAGCTTTCTTT	CASSWGTGVNTEAFF
TRBV5-6	TRBJ2-5	-	-	TGTGCCAGCAGCGCGGTGGGACGGAACCAAGAGACCCAGTACTTC	CASSAVGRNQETQYF
TRBV29-1	TRBJ2-1	-	few	TGCAGCGTTCTCCAAGGCCCCAACTACAATGAGCAGTTCTTC	CSVLQGPNYNEQFF
TRBV11-3	TRBJ2-3	TRBD2	few	TGTGCCAGCAGCTCGAAGGGACTAGGAGGCACAGATACGCAGTATTTT	CASSSKGLGGTDTQYF
TRBV20-1	TRBJ2-5	TRBD1	many	TGCAGTGCTAGAGATAGTGGCAGGGGGCTGGAGACCCAGTACTTC	CSARDSGRGLETQYF
TRBV3-1	TRBJ1-6	-	many	TGTGCCAGCAGCCAAGCCAGGGTCGATAATTCACCCCTCCACTTT	CASSQARVDNSPLHF
TRBV20-1	TRBJ2-4	-	many	TGCAGTGCTCAAGGGGGGTACATTCAGTACTTC	CSAQGGYIQYF
TRBV6-2/TRBV6-3	TRBJ2-5	TRBD1	many	TGTGCCAGCAGTTACGAAGTGACAGGGGGCGTCCAAGAGACCCAGTACTTC	CASSYEVTGGVQETQYF
TRBV30	TRBJ2-5	-	-	TGTGCCTGGAGTATTGGTGGGAGAGGAGGAGAGACCCAGTACTTC	CAWSIGGRGGETQYF
TRBV20-1	TRBJ2-3	-	many	TGCAGTATACGTAGACCGGGCACAGATACGCAGTATTTT	CSIRRPGTDTQYF
TRBV12-3/TRBV12-4	TRBJ2-3	-	many	TGTGCCAGCAGGGGGGCGCTAGCGAGTCGTGTGACAGATACGCAGTATTTT	CASRGALASRVTDTQYF
TRBV28	TRBJ2-7	TRBD2	-	TGTGCCAGCAGTCTACCGGGACTAGTTCGGCGGTACTTC	CASSLPGLVRRYF
TRBV24-1	TRBJ2-5	TRBD2	-	TGTGCCACCAGTGCCGGAAGGGCGCGGGAGGGCCGCTTTCAAGAGACCCAGTACTTC	CATSAGRAREGRFQETQYF
TRBV20-1	TRBJ2-1	TRBD2	many	TGCAGTGCTAGAGACCAGATGGGTAGCGGGAGCTCTGAGCAGTTCTTC	CSARDQMGSGSSEQFF
TRBV3-1	TRBJ2-7	TRBD2	many	TGTGCCAGCAGCCAAGAATCGGGGGGAACCTACGAGCAGTACTTC	CASSQESGGTYEQYF
TRBV6-5	TRBJ2-7	TRBD1	many	TGTGCCAGCACGTGGACAGGGGGCAAGCAGTACTTC	CASTWTGGKQYF
TRBV6-2/TRBV6-3	TRBJ2-7	TRBD2	many	TGTGCCAGCAGTTACCGAGCGGGAGGGGCCGAGCAGTACTTC	CASSYRAGGAEQYF